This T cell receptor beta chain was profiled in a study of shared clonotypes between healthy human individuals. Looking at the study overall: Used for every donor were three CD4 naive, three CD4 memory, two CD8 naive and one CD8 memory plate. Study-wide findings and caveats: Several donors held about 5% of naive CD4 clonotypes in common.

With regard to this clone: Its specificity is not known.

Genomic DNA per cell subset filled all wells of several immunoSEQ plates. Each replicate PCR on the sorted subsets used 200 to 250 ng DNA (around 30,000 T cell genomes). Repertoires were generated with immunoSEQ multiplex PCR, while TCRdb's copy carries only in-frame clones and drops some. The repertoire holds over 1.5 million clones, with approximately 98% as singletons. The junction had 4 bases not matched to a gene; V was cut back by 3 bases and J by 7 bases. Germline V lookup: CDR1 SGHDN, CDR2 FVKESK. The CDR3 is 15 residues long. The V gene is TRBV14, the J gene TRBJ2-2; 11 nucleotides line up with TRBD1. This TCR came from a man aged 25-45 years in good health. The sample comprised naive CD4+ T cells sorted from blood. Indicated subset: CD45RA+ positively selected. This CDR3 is CASSQDRGRGGELFF. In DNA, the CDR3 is TGTGCCAGCAGCCAGGACAGGGGGCGTGGCGGGGAGCTGTTTTTT. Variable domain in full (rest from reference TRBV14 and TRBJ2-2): EAGVTQFPSHSVIEKGQTVTLRCDPISGHDNLYWYRRVMGKEIKFLLHFVKESKQDESGMPNNRFLAERTGGTYSTLKVQPAELEDSGVYFCASSQDRGRGGELFFGEGSRLTVL.